This TCR beta chain was sequenced during a study of blood T cell repertoires in COVID-19. Whole-study context: Researchers got acute and convalescent COVID-19 samples from the United States, Italy and Spain. Sample material is recorded as cDNA or gDNA derived from T cells, B-cell-depleted T cells, or PBMCs.

In the authors' methods: Counts of nucleated cells, estimated from reference gene primer amplification, were obtained. Produced via immunoSEQ multiplex PCR; TCRdb's table is partial and in-frame only. For V, J and clone size, that table is used; D and trimming come from the DNA. The sample lists about 80,000 clones, approximately 85% occurring once. Losses at the gene ends were 6 bases for V and 11 bases for J; bases not matched to a gene: 8. CDR1 and CDR2 (germline): MDHEN, SYDVKM. The CDR3 sequence is 14 residues long. Patients of the Seattle cohort, enrolled during active infection, were followed longitudinally.

The source is a man in his fifties with COVID-19, enrolled during active disease. Input material: peripheral blood. V and J are TRBV28 and TRBJ1-4; 11 bases fit TRBD1. The CDR3 is CASSRTGGELKLFF. As DNA, the CDR3 is TGTGCCAGCAGCCGGACAGGGGGCGAGTTGAAACTGTTTTTT.